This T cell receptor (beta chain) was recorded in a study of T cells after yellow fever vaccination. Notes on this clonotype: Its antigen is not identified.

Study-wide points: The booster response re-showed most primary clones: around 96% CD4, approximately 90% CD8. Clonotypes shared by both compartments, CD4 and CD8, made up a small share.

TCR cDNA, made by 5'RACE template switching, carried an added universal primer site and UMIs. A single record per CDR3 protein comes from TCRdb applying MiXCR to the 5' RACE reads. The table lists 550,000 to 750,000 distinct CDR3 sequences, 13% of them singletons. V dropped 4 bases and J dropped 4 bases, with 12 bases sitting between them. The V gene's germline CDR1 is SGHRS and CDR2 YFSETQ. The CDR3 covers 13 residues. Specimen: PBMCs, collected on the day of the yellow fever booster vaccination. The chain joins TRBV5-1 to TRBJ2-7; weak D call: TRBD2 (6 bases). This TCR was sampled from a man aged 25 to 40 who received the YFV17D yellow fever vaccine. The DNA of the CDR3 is TGCGCCAGCAGCACGGGACTGGATTACGAGCAGTACTTC. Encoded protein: CASSTGLDYEQYF.